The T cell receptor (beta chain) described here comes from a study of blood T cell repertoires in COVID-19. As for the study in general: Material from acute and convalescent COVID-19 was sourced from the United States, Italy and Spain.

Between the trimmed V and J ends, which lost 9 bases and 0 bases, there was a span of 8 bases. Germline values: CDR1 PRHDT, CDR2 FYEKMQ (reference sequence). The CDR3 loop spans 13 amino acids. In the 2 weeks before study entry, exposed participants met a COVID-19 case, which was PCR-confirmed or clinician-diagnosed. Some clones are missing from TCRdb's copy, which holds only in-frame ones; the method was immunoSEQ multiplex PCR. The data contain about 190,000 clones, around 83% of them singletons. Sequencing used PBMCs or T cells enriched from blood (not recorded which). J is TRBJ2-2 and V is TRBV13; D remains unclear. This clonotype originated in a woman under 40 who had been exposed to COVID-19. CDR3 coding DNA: TGTGCCAGTTGTTTCTCGAACACCGGGGAGCTGTTTTTT. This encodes CASCFSNTGELFF.